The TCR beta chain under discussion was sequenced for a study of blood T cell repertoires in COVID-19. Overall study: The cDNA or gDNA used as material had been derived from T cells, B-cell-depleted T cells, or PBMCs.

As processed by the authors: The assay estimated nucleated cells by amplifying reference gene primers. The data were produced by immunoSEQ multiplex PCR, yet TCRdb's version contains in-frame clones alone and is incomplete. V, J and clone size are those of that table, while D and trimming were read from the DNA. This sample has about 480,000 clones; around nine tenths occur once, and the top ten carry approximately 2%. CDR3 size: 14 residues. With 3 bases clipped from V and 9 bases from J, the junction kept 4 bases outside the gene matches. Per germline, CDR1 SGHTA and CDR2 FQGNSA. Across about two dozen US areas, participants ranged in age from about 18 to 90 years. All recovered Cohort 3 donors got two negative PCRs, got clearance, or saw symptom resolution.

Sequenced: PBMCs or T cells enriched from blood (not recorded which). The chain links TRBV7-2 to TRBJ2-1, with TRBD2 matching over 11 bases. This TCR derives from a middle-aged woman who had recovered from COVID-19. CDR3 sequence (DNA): TGTGCCAGCAGCTTGACTAGCGGGATATTTGAGCAGTTCTTC. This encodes CASSLTSGIFEQFF.